The rows below give T cell receptor beta chains drawn from one sample of a study of T cell responses to AZD1222 COVID-19 vaccine. Sequencing used immunoSEQ multiplex PCR; TCRdb keeps in-frame clones, though not all of them. The table records over 150,000 clones, 90% of them present only once. Sequenced material: peripheral blood, taken on day 0 of AZD1222 vaccination. These TCRs come from an adult in good health. CDR3s include the opening cysteine and the closing phenylalanine or tryptophan. A D gene is named only where the DNA matches it firmly. Expanded clones get a size class; other rows say once, few or many, or leave the size out.

J | V | size | D | CDR3 | DNA
TRBJ2-7 | TRBV5-1 | . | TRBD1 | CASSLAPKIRYGTEYEQYF | TGCGCCAGCAGCTTGGCCCCTAAAATCCGTTACGGGACAGAGTACGAGCAGTACTTC
TRBJ2-7 | TRBV7-6 | many | TRBD2 | CASSPLASGGPGEQYF | TGTGCCAGCAGCCCCTTAGCTAGCGGGGGGCCGGGTGAGCAGTACTTC
TRBJ1-1 | TRBV4-3 | . | . | CASSHVLGTTEAFF | TGCGCCAGCAGCCATGTCTTAGGGACCACCGAAGCTTTCTTT
TRBJ1-5 | TRBV19 | . | TRBD1 | CASSITGGLNQPQHF | TGTGCCAGTAGTATCACAGGGGGCCTCAATCAGCCCCAGCATTTT
TRBJ1-2 | TRBV14 | once | . | CASSQDLTGNYGYTF | TGTGCCAGCAGCCAAGATCTGACAGGCAACTATGGCTACACCTTC
TRBJ2-2 | TRBV10-1 | few | TRBD2 | CASSELASGYTGELFF | TGCGCCAGCAGTGAGTTGGCTAGCGGGTACACCGGGGAGCTGTTTTTT
TRBJ1-1 | TRBV30 | once | . | CAWSPRVGAGTSNTEAFF | TGTGCCTGGAGTCCTCGAGTGGGGGCTGGAACCTCGAACACTGAAGCTTTCTTT
TRBJ2-3 | TRBV20-1 | . | . | CSARTLDTQYF | TGCAGTGCTAGAACCTTAGATACGCAGTATTTT
TRBJ1-2 | TRBV19 | . | . | CASSRGEGGTAYGYTF | TGTGCCAGTAGTAGGGGGGAAGGGGGGACCGCATATGGCTACACCTTC
TRBJ2-3 | TRBV14 | . | TRBD1 | CASSSRPGQGSPLLTDTQYF | TGTGCCAGCAGCTCTAGGCCGGGACAGGGAAGCCCTCTTCTGACAGATACGCAGTATTTT
TRBJ1-1 | TRBV18 | . | . | CASSPAGNTEAFF | TGTGCCAGCTCACCGGCAGGGAACACTGAAGCTTTCTTT
TRBJ1-2 | TRBV7-9 | . | . | CASSLGDAGAYGYTF | TGTGCCAGCAGCTTAGGTGACGCCGGGGCCTATGGCTACACCTTC
TRBJ1-5 | TRBV5-6 | . | TRBD1 | CASSLARGPNQPQHF | TGTGCCAGCAGCTTGGCAAGGGGGCCCAATCAGCCCCAGCATTTT
TRBJ2-3 | TRBV24-1 | once | TRBD1 | CATSVGTGTVTDTQYF | TGTGCCACCAGTGTCGGTACAGGGACAGTCACAGATACGCAGTATTTT
TRBJ1-5 | TRBV3-1/TRBV3-2 | . | . | CASSQGQINQPQHF | TGTGCCAGCAGCCAAGGCCAGATCAATCAGCCCCAGCATTTT
TRBJ1-2 | TRBV11-1 | . | . | CASSSDWVTYGYTF | TGTGCCAGCAGCTCGGATTGGGTTACCTATGGCTACACCTTC
TRBJ1-1 | TRBV7-2 | . | TRBD1 | CASSYRQGVAEAFF | TGTGCCAGCAGCTACCGACAGGGAGTCGCTGAAGCTTTCTTT
TRBJ2-4 | TRBV7-6 | . | TRBD1 | CASSSPGQGGNIQYF | TGTGCCAGCAGCTCACCGGGACAGGGGGGAAACATTCAGTACTTC
TRBJ1-5 | TRBV28 | once | . | CASSLFGGTQPQHF | TGTGCCAGCAGTTTATTCGGGGGAACCCAGCCCCAGCATTTT
TRBJ1-2 | TRBV5-6 | . | TRBD1 | CASSGTGIDGYTF | TGTGCCAGCAGCGGGACAGGGATAGATGGCTACACCTTC
TRBJ2-7 | TRBV5-6 | . | . | CASSRDRAVRDDEQYF | TGTGCCAGCAGCCGGGATAGGGCCGTTAGAGACGACGAGCAGTACTTC
TRBJ1-2 | TRBV28 | . | . | CASSFRDYGYTF | TGTGCCAGCAGTTTCAGAGACTATGGCTACACCTTC
TRBJ1-5 | TRBV6-5 | . | TRBD1 | CASRLQGAGQPQHF | TGTGCCAGCAGGCTGCAGGGGGCGGGACAGCCCCAGCATTTT
TRBJ1-6 | TRBV5-1 | . | . | CASSFYGLSYNSPLHF | TGCGCCAGCAGCTTTTACGGTTTGTCCTATAATTCACCCCTCCACTTT
TRBJ1-1 | TRBV4-1 | . | . | CASSQGPGLAFF | TGCGCCAGCAGCCAAGGTCCAGGGCTAGCTTTCTTT
TRBJ1-5 | TRBV10-3 | . | . | CAITSLRREGNQPQHF | TGTGCCATCACCTCCCTCAGGAGGGAAGGAAATCAGCCCCAGCATTTT